The source of this TCR beta chain is a study of T cells in Graves' hyperthyroidism and ophthalmopathy. The investigators amplified TCR beta CDR3 regions from RNA transcripts. A first-round RT-PCR of the TCR CDR3 used the HTBI primer set. A single record per CDR3 protein comes from TCRdb applying MiXCR to the multiplex PCR reads. This sample has approximately 360,000 distinct CDR3 sequences, with 25% found just once. Deletions cut 0 bases from V and 2 bases from J, with 17 bases between. Germline V gene data show CDR1 as DFQATT and CDR2 as SNEGSKA (reference sequence). The CDR3 has 17 residues. Diagnosis of hyperthyroidism was new in patients aged 18 to 65, and its duration was under 2 months.

The chain couples TRBV20-1 to TRBJ2-1; D is perhaps TRBD2 (5 bases). Source material: blood. The sequence derives from a man aged 50-59 years with Graves' hyperthyroidism. The CDR3 is CSARDNPAERAYNEQFF. The CDR3, as DNA: TGCAGTGCTAGAGACAACCCAGCGGAGAGAGCCTACAATGAGCAGTTCTTC.